This TCR beta chain stems from a study of blood T cell repertoires in COVID-19. Across the whole study: Samples came from the United States, Italy and Spain, spanning acute and convalescent COVID-19.

This clone was counted a few times. The CDR3 contains 11 residues. Deletions cut 2 bases from V and 9 bases from J, with 6 bases between. Germline assignment: CDR1 SGHDN and CDR2 FVKESK. In the original analysis: It was from reference gene primer amplification that nucleated cell counts were estimated. Measured with immunoSEQ multiplex PCR; TCRdb has only the in-frame clones, and not every one. The V and J calls and clone size were taken over from that table, and D and trimming were inferred from the DNA. Of hundreds of thousands of clones listed, about nine tenths were seen once; the top ten hold over 4%.

Sequencing used PBMCs or T cells enriched from blood (not recorded which). The receptor comes from a man in his sixties who had recovered from COVID-19. V usage is TRBV14 and J usage is TRBJ2-3; unclear D gene. CDR3 region: CASSQSRTQYF. CDR3 bases: TGTGCCAGCAGCCAATCGAGAACGCAGTATTTT.